The TCR beta chain under discussion was sequenced for a study of blood T cell repertoires in COVID-19. Study background: Sample material is recorded as cDNA or gDNA derived from T cells, B-cell-depleted T cells, or PBMCs.

Recruits, aged about 18 to 100 years, lived in around 24 US areas. Which cohort a participant joined came from the clinical history participants gave. Symptom resolution, clearance, or two negative PCRs marked the recovered donors of Cohort 3. Produced via immunoSEQ multiplex PCR; TCRdb's table is partial and in-frame only. The sample records fewer than 500,000 clones, approximately 90% being singletons. Trimming stripped 4 bases from V and 6 bases from J, with 23 bases between. Germline-derived CDR1 and CDR2 are SGHNT and YYREEE (reference sequence). CDR3 size: 16 residues. The sequencing sample was made of PBMCs or T cells enriched from blood (not recorded which). The receptor comes from a man aged 25 to 45 who had recovered from COVID-19. The V gene is TRBV5-4, the J gene TRBJ2-7, with D possibly TRBD2 on 6 matching bases. CDR3 in DNA: TGTGCCAGCAGCGCGGACCCGGCGGTTAAGGGACTCGAGCAGTACTTC. This codes for CASSADPAVKGLEQYF.